The 18 T cell receptor beta chains below were found in one sample sequenced in a study of CD8+CD57+ T cells in acquired aplastic anemia. Sequenced patients had shown CD8+CD57+ cell expansion by flow cytometry. TCR beta VDJ and CDR3 profiling used genomic DNA as template. Via MiXCR, TCRdb re-called the reads, giving one row per CDR3 protein. The table includes about 160,000 distinct CDR3 sequences, around 48% detected once. The sample consisted of sorted CD4+, CD8+, or CD8+CD57+ T cells (not recorded which) from PBMCs. All receptors come from a human donor with aplastic anemia.

This chain uses TRBV7-3 with TRBJ2-5; D not resolved. V lost 4 bases and J 5 bases, leaving 5 bases between the germline ends. The CDR3 runs 11 residues. The germline V gene encodes CDR1 SGHTA and CDR2 FQGTGA. The CDR3 nucleotides read TGTGCCAGCAGCTCTCCCGAGACCCAGTACTTC. Translation: CASSSPETQYF.

Worth noting for this clonotype: At one end the junction does not follow the germline gene, possibly because of a read error. The rearrangement joins TRBV19 to TRBJ1-2, with 7 bases fitting TRBD1. Looked up from germline, CDR1 is LNHDA and CDR2 is SQIVND (reference sequence). The CDR3 spans 15 residues. The chain's CDR3 is CASCIPAGQAYGYTF. The CDR3 nucleotides are TGTGCCAGTTGTATCCCGGCTGGACAGGCCTATGGCTATACCTTC.

This clonotype was seen repeatedly, ten times or more. V usage is TRBV9 and J usage is TRBJ2-5, with 8 positions matching TRBD2. The CDR3 is 13 residues long. Trimming cost V 4 bases and J 4 bases; bases outside gene matches: 3. CDR1 SGDLS and CDR2 YYNGEE come from the germline V gene. The CDR3 region is CASSPLAAETQYF. The CDR3 DNA sequence: TGTGCCAGCAGCCCACTAGCGGCAGAGACCCAGTACTTC.

At least ten counts were recorded for this clonotype. The V and J genes are TRBV6-1 and TRBJ2-7; the D gene is possibly TRBD1 (6 bases). Trimming removed 3 bases at V and 0 bases at J, with 6 bases between. The CDR3 runs to 13 residues. Germline assignment: CDR1 MNHNS and CDR2 SASEGT. CDR3 DNA sequence: TGTGCCAGCAGTGAGGACAGCTCCTACGAGCAGTACTTC. Protein sequence: CASSEDSSYEQYF.

Note on this clonotype: It may be a read error: a sequence one base away is much more abundant. The chain uses TRBV6-4 and TRBJ1-1; D perhaps matches TRBD1 (5 bases). The CDR3 consists of 14 residues. Trimming stripped 0 bases from V and 5 bases from J, with 10 bases between. Germline V CDR1 and CDR2: MRHNA, SNTAGT. The chain's CDR3 is CASSDSWGKTEAFF. The CDR3, as DNA: TGTGCCAGCAGTGACTCTTGGGGGAAGACTGAAGCTTTCTTT.

The J gene is TRBJ2-1, the V gene TRBV11-2; D gene uncertain. Trimming removed 0 bases at V and 3 bases at J, with 3 bases between. CDR1 and CDR2 from the germline V gene are SGHAT and FQNNGV. The CDR3 runs 13 residues. The CDR3 nucleotides read TGTGCCAGCAGCTTAGAAAACTACAATGAGCAGTTCTTC. Its translation is CASSLENYNEQFF.

The chain employs TRBV5-4 and TRBJ2-1; D possibly uses TRBD1 or TRBD2 (5 bases each). The CDR3 has 14 residues. Trimming took off 0 bases at V and 5 bases at J, with 9 bases between the two ends. Germline V gene data show CDR1 as SGHNT and CDR2 as YYREEE (reference sequence). CDR3 sequence reads: CASSLVGADNEQFF. The CDR3, as DNA: TGTGCCAGCAGCTTGGTCGGGGCAGACAATGAGCAGTTCTTC.

The chain recombines TRBV10-3 with TRBJ1-1; 7 bases align to TRBD1. The CDR3 totals 14 residues. J was trimmed by 0 bases and V by 6 bases; bases with no gene match: 4. Per the germline V gene, CDR1 is ENHRY and CDR2 is SYGVKD. This CDR3 reads CAIRDRVLNTEAFF. In DNA, the CDR3 is TGTGCCATCAGAGACAGGGTTTTGAACACTGAAGCTTTCTTT.

In this sample, this clonotype turned up many times. The chain combines TRBV7-3 with TRBJ2-1; perhaps TRBD2 as D (5 bases). The V gene's germline CDR1 is SGHTA and CDR2 FQGTGA. Trimming took 3 bases from V and 1 from J, leaving 10 bases between them. This CDR3 is built from 15 residues. This CDR3 reads CASSLGALSYNEQFF. For the CDR3, the DNA is TGTGCCAGCAGCTTGGGAGCGCTGTCCTACAATGAGCAGTTCTTC. Full variable domain (missing parts from reference TRBV7-3 and TRBJ2-1): GAGVSQTPSNKVTEKGKYVELRCDPISGHTALYWYRQSLGQGPEFLIYFQGTGAADDSGLPNDRFFAVRPEGSVSTLKIQRTERGDSAVYLCASSLGALSYNEQFFGPGTRLTVL.

Remarks on this clonotype: This may come from a read error, since a much larger clone is one base off. The rearrangement uses TRBV11-2 and TRBJ2-7; D is undetermined. Germline CDR1 reads SGHAT; CDR2 reads FQNNGV. The CDR3 contains 14 residues. V gave up 5 bases and J gave up 4 bases, with 15 bases separating them. The CDR3 sequence: CASSVGCLRYEQYF. The CDR3 DNA reads TGTGCCAGCAGCGTAGGGTGTCTTAGGTACGAGCAGTACTTC.

This clonotype was found many times. The chain links TRBV12-3 or TRBV12-4 to TRBJ1-4; D remains unclear. With 4 bases removed from V and 4 bases from J, the gap between germline ends came to 7 bases. The CDR3 has 13 residues. The CDR3 nucleotides are TGTGCCAGCAGTTACGGCGGTAATGAAAAACTGTTTTTT. Its translation: CASSYGGNEKLFF.

V is TRBV19 and J is TRBJ1-2; D is possibly TRBD1 (5 bases). There are 14 residues in the CDR3. Trimming left V 9 bases short and J 6 bases short, with 20 bases between. CDR1 is LNHDA, CDR2 SQIVND, per germline (reference sequence). CDR3 DNA: TGTGCCAGCCAAGATCGGGGGGATTTGGATGGCTACACCTTC. The encoded protein is CASQDRGDLDGYTF.

A single count supports this clonotype. Lacking the conserved final phenylalanine or tryptophan, this CDR3 likely reflects a read error. The DNA is left out, because the CDR3 cannot be placed on it with certainty; the CDR3 is given as TCRdb lists it. The gene calls are TRBV7-3 and TRBJ2-7; TRBD1 was called by the table and not checked on the DNA. From its first to its last residue, the CDR3 has 8 amino acids. Looked up from germline, CDR1 is SGHTA and CDR2 is FQGTGA. CDR3 residues: CASSPRAG.

In this sample, this clonotype turned up many times. The chain couples TRBV20-1 to TRBJ1-1, with D possibly being TRBD1 (6 bases). V was pared by 2 bases and J by 5 bases, with 12 bases between. Germline lookup yields CDR1 DFQATT and CDR2 SNEGSKA (reference sequence). The CDR3 length is 13 residues. CDR3 loop: CSARIRGRTEAFF. Here the CDR3 DNA reads TGCAGTGCTAGAATCAGGGGTCGGACTGAAGCTTTCTTT.

This clonotype was seen ten or more times. This chain connects TRBV19 to TRBJ1-2, with D unclear. CDR1 and CDR2 (germline): LNHDA, SQIVND (reference sequence). The CDR3 covers 13 residues. The V end was cut by 5 bases, the J end by 6 bases, with 13 bases between. CDR3 loop: CASSRPDYDGYTF. CDR3 sequence (DNA): TGTGCCAGTAGTCGGCCAGATTATGATGGCTACACCTTC.

The V call is TRBV20-1, the J call TRBJ1-6; a weak D match, TRBD1 (5 bases). Trimming removed 4 bases from V and 13 bases from J, with 23 bases in between. CDR3 size: 15 residues. Germline V lookup: CDR1 DFQATT, CDR2 SNEGSKA (reference sequence). The CDR3 loop is CSAIEGSGQPAPLHF. In DNA form, the CDR3 reads TGCAGTGCTATCGAGGGGTCCGGGCAGCCTGCGCCCCTCCACTTT.

CDR3 DNA: TGTGCCAGCAGCGTAGGATTAGGCACAAACTCCTACGAGCAGTACTTC. This translates into CASSVGLGTNSYEQYF. J is TRBJ2-7 and V is TRBV9, with no clear D. Per the germline V gene, CDR1 is SGDLS and CDR2 is YYNGEE. Trimming pared 0 bases from V and 0 bases from J, leaving 13 bases between. This CDR3 has 16 residues.

This clonotype occurred many times. The genes are TRBV5-1 and TRBJ1-1; D is ambiguous. The V gene lost 4 bases and the J gene lost 0 bases, with 7 bases spanning the gap. Germline assignment: CDR1 SGHRS and CDR2 YFSETQ. This CDR3 is 13 amino acids long. CDR3 DNA sequence: TGCGCCAGCAGCGTCGCTATGAACACTGAAGCTTTCTTT. This gives the protein CASSVAMNTEAFF.